The clone carrying this T cell receptor (beta chain) was observed many times. This CDR3 is 14 amino acids long. Germline loops: CDR1 LGHNA, CDR2 YSLEER. The germline V and J ends were trimmed by 3 bases and 0 bases, with 8 bases remaining between them. This sample was included in a study of identical twins. TCRdb re-called the 5' RACE reads with MiXCR, one entry per CDR3 protein. The sample includes about 720,000 distinct CDR3 sequences, 8.5% to 9% of them seen just once. These same records also appear under a second study, on yellow fever vaccine responses in identical twins.

The specimen was PBMCs. This TCR came from a woman in her late teens or twenties in good health. This chain links TRBV4-3 with TRBJ1-1, with a weak D call TRBD1 (5 bases). The DNA of the CDR3 is TGCGCCAGCAGCCACACGACAGTGAACACTGAAGCTTTCTTT. This codes for CASSHTTVNTEAFF.